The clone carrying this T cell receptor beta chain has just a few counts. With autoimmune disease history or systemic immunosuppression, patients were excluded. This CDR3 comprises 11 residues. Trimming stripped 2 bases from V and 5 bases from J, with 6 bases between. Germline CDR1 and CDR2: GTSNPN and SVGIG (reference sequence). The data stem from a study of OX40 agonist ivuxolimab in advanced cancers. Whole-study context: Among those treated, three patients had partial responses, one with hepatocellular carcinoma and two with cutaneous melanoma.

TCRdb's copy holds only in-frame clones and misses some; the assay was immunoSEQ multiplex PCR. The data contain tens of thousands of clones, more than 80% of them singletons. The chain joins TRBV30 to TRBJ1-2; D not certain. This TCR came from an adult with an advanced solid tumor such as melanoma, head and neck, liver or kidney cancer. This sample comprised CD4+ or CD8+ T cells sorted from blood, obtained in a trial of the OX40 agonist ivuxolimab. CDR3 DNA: TGTGCCTGGAGTAGAGAATATGGCTACACCTTC. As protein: CAWSREYGYTF.